A selection of T cell receptor beta chains follows, all from one sample in a study of blood T cell repertoires in COVID-19. TCRdb's copy holds only in-frame clones and misses some; the assay was immunoSEQ multiplex PCR. The table has some 300,000 clones, just under 90% seen once. The specimen sequenced was PBMCs or T cells enriched from blood (not recorded which). The receptors come from a woman aged 25 to 39 who had recovered from COVID-19. Each CDR3 is given with its conserved first and last residue. D genes are given only for firm matches. Expanded clones are given a class, and other clones once, few, many or no size at all.

size	D	J	V	DNA	CDR3
NA	TRBD2	TRBJ2-2	TRBV2	TGTGCCAGCAGCCCTCGACTAGCGGGAGACGCCGGGGAGCTGTTTTTT	CASSPRLAGDAGELFF
once	NA	TRBJ2-7	TRBV19	TGTGCCAGTAGCCCGATCCCGCCCCGACAGACCTACGAGCAGTACTTC	CASSPIPPRQTYEQYF
NA	NA	TRBJ2-7	TRBV11-3	TGTGCCAGCAGCTCGGGGTTCCCCTACGAGCAGTACTTC	CASSSGFPYEQYF
NA	NA	TRBJ1-2	TRBV7-2	TGTGCCAGCAGCCCTGGTCGGGGGAATGGCTACACCTTC	CASSPGRGNGYTF
NA	NA	TRBJ2-3	TRBV5-8	TGTGCCAGCAGCTTGATTAGCCACACAGATACGCAGTATTTT	CASSLISHTDTQYF
NA	TRBD1	TRBJ2-1	TRBV28	TGTGCCAGCAGTTTGTGGGGACAGGGCTCCTACAATGAGCAGTTCTTC	CASSLWGQGSYNEQFF
NA	NA	TRBJ2-1	TRBV4-1	TGCGCCAGCAGCCATCTAGACAGGTACAATGAGCAGTTCTTC	CASSHLDRYNEQFF
NA	TRBD1	TRBJ2-7	TRBV11-2	TGTGCCAGCAGCCCCGGACAGGGGGTCCACGAGCAGTACTTC	CASSPGQGVHEQYF
NA	TRBD1	TRBJ2-1	TRBV6-2/TRBV6-3	TGTGCCAGCAGCCCCAACAGGGGCCGAGTGATCGATGAGCAGTTCTTC	CASSPNRGRVIDEQFF
few	NA	TRBJ2-1	TRBV6-4	TGTGCCAGCAGTGCCGACGGTGAACGGGATGAGCAGTTCTTC	CASSADGERDEQFF
NA	TRBD1	TRBJ2-7	TRBV6-5	TGTGCCAGCAGTTACGCGACAGGGTATCAGACCTACGAGCAGTACTTC	CASSYATGYQTYEQYF
NA	TRBD1	TRBJ1-2	TRBV2	TGTGCCAGCAGTGGACAGGGAGACTATGGCTACACCTTC	CASSGQGDYGYTF
NA	TRBD1	TRBJ2-2	TRBV6-5	TGTGCCACCCGGACAGGGTCGGTCACCGGGGAGCTGTTTTTT	CATRTGSVTGELFF
NA	NA	TRBJ2-7	TRBV18	TGTGCCAGCTCTCCCGGACAGTACGAGCAGTACTTC	CASSPGQYEQYF
once	NA	TRBJ1-3	TRBV5-5	TGTGCCAGCAGCTTGACTAGGTGGGACACCATATATTTT	CASSLTRWDTIYF
NA	TRBD1	TRBJ2-7	TRBV5-8	TGTGCCAGCAGCCCGGCCTACCGGGACAGGGTCTACGAGCAGTACTTC	CASSPAYRDRVYEQYF
NA	TRBD2	TRBJ2-1	TRBV14	TGTGCCAGCAGCCTGAGAACACGGGAGGGCAAGGTTTTGTGGCAGTTCTTC	CASSLRTREGKVLWQFF
NA	TRBD1	TRBJ1-5	TRBV19	TGTGCCAGTACCCCCCGGGGACAGAATCAGCCCCAGCATTTT	CASTPRGQNQPQHF
NA	NA	TRBJ1-3	TRBV19	TGTGCCAGTAGCCTTCCAGGTTCTGGAAACACCATATATTTT	CASSLPGSGNTIYF
NA	NA	TRBJ2-7	TRBV5-1	TGCGCCAGCAAATTTCAATACGAGCAGTACTTC	CASKFQYEQYF
NA	TRBD2	TRBJ2-7	TRBV5-1	TGCGCCAGCAGCCTGGGACTAGCGGGAGGGTACGAGCAGTACTTC	CASSLGLAGGYEQYF
once	NA	TRBJ2-7	TRBV6-6	TGTGCCAGCAGTTTGCAGGTAGCCTACGAGCAGTACTTC	CASSLQVAYEQYF
NA	NA	TRBJ2-5	TRBV13	TGTGCCAGCAGCCCCAGACAGGCCCAAGAGACCCAGTACTTC	CASSPRQAQETQYF
few	TRBD2	TRBJ2-7	TRBV4-1	TGCGCCAGCAGCCAGAGCGGGAGGTCTTCCTACGAGCAGTACTTC	CASSQSGRSSYEQYF
NA	NA	TRBJ2-7	TRBV28	TGTGCCAGCAGAGCCCCTGCTGTGGTCTACGAGCAGTACTTC	CASRAPAVVYEQYF
NA	TRBD2	TRBJ2-5	TRBV4-1	TGCGCCAGCAGCCCCCGACTAGCGGGAGGCCCAAACCAAGAGACCCAGTACTTC	CASSPRLAGGPNQETQYF
few	NA	TRBJ2-1	TRBV7-9	TGTGCCAGCAGCTTAATTATGGGGGGTAATGAGCAGTTCTTC	CASSLIMGGNEQFF
NA	NA	TRBJ1-1	TRBV7-2	TGTGCCAGCAGCTTAGTGTGGCCTCCCGGGGGTGAAGCTTTCTTT	CASSLVWPPGGEAFF
NA	TRBD2	TRBJ2-1	TRBV5-4	TGTGCCAGCAGCTTTGATGGGACTAGCGGATACAATGAGCAGTTCTTC	CASSFDGTSGYNEQFF
NA	NA	TRBJ2-1	TRBV6-5	TGTGCCAGCAGTTATTTCTACGGGAGCTACAATGAGCAGTTCTTC	CASSYFYGSYNEQFF
NA	NA	TRBJ2-1	TRBV7-9	TGTGCCAGCAGCTTAGATCGGTTAAGTGGTAATGAGCAGTTCTTC	CASSLDRLSGNEQFF
once	NA	TRBJ2-6	TRBV3-1/TRBV3-2	TGTGCCAGCAGCCATCGCAGGGCTGGGGCCAACGTCCTGACTTTC	CASSHRRAGANVLTF
NA	NA	TRBJ2-1	TRBV4-1	TGCGCCAGCCGGGGACTTTACAATGAGCAGTTCTTC	CASRGLYNEQFF
NA	TRBD2	TRBJ2-7	TRBV28	TGTGCCAGCAGTTTATCCGGGACTAGCGGGAGAGGCTACGAGCAGTACTTC	CASSLSGTSGRGYEQYF
NA	TRBD2	TRBJ2-1	TRBV10-1	TGCGCCAGCGGGCGACTAGCTGGAACCTACAATGAGCAGTTCTTC	CASGRLAGTYNEQFF
NA	TRBD2	TRBJ2-3	TRBV29-1	TGCAGCCACTCAGCGGGAGATGCCACAGATACGCAGTATTTT	CSHSAGDATDTQYF
NA	NA	TRBJ2-6	TRBV7-8	TGTGCCAGCAGCTCCTACTCTGGGGCCAACGTCCTGACTTTC	CASSSYSGANVLTF
NA	NA	TRBJ1-5	TRBV24-1	TGTGCCACCAGTGATTTGCTACTCGCCGCAAGCAATCAGCCCCAGCATTTT	CATSDLLLAASNQPQHF
NA	NA	TRBJ1-1	TRBV27	TGTGCCAGCAGTCCCCGCACGGCGGGGGTTTATAGAGCTTTCTTT	CASSPRTAGVYRAFF
NA	NA	TRBJ1-5	TRBV27	TGTGCCAGCAGTCCGGGACACACTCAGCCCCAGCATTTT	CASSPGHTQPQHF
few	NA	TRBJ1-5	TRBV27	TGTGCCAGCAGTTCAGGTTATAGCAATCAGCCCCAGCATTTT	CASSSGYSNQPQHF
once	NA	TRBJ1-2	TRBV28	TGTGCCAGCAGGGTGCACAGGTCTAACTATGGCTACACCTTC	CASRVHRSNYGYTF
NA	NA	TRBJ2-7	TRBV5-5	TGTGCCAGCAGCCTATCAGGGGGGTCCCTGACCTACGAGCAGTACTTC	CASSLSGGSLTYEQYF